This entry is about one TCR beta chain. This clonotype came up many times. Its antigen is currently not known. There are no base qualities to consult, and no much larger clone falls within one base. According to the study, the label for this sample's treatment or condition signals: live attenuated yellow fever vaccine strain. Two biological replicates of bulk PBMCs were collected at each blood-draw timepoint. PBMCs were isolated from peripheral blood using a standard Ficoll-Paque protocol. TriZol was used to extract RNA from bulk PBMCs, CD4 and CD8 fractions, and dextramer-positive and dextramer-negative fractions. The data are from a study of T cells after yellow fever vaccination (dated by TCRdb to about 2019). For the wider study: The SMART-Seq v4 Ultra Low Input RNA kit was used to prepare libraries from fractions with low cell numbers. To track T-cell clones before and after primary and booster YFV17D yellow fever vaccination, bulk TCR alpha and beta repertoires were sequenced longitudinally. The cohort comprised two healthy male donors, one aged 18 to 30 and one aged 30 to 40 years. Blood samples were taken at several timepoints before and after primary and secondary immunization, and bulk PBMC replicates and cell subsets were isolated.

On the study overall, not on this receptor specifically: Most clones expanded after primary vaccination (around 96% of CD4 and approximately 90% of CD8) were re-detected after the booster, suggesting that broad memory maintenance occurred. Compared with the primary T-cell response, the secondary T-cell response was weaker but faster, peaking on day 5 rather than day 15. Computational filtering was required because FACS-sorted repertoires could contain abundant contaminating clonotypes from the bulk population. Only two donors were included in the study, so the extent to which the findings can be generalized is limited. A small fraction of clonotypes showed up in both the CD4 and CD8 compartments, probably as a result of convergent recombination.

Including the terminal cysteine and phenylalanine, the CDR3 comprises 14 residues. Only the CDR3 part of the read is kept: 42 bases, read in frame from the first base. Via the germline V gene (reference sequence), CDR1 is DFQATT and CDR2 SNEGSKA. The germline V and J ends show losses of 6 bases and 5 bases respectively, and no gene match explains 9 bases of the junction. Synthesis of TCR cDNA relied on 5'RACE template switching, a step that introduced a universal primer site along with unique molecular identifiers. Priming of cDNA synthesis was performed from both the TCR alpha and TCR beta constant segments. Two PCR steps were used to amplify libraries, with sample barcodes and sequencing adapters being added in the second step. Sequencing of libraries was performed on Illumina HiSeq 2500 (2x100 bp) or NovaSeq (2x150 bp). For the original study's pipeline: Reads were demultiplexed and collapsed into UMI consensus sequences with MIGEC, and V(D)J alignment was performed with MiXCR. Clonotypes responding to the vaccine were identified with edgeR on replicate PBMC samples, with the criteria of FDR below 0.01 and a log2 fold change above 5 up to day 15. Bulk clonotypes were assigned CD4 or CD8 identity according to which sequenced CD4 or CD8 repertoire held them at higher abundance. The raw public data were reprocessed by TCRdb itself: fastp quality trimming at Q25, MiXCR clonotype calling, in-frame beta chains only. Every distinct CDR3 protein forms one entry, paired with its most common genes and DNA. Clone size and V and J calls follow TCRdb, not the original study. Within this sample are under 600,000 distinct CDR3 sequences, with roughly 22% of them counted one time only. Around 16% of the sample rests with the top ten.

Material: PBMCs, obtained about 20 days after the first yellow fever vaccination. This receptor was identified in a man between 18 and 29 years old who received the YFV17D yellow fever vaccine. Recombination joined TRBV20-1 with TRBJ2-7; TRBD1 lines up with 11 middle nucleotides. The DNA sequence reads TGCAGTGCCAGCCCGGGACAGGGGGGTGACGAGCAGTACTTC. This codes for CSASPGQGGDEQYF.